This is a list of T cell receptor beta chains from one sample in a study of vaccination and CD4 T cells after COVID-19. These TCRs are of unknown antigen specificity. Each CDR3 protein is one row after TCRdb ran MiXCR on the PCR reads. The sample lists some 4,900 distinct CDR3 sequences, around 43% occurring once. Sequenced sample: CD4+ T cells from blood, cultured in vitro. These receptors all stem from a human donor in good health. CDR3s include the opening cysteine and the closing phenylalanine or tryptophan. The D gene is left open where the match is weak. Clone size is shown for a subset of rows, as once, few, many or a class of expanded clone.

size	J	D	V	DNA	CDR3
few	TRBJ1-6	.	TRBV5-1	TGCGCCAGCAGCTTCAGGGGCAATTCACCCCTCCACTTT	CASSFRGNSPLHF
few	TRBJ1-2	TRBD1	TRBV27	TGTGCCAGCAGTTCCACCAACAGGGGCGGCTACACCTTC	CASSSTNRGGYTF
.	TRBJ2-5	.	TRBV29-1	TGCAGCGGGTGGAAAGAGACCCAGTACTTC	CSGWKETQYF
few	TRBJ2-6	.	TRBV7-2	TGTGCCAGCAGCTTCGTGGGGGCCAACGTCCTGACTTTC	CASSFVGANVLTF
few	TRBJ1-1	.	TRBV6-5	TGTGCCAGCAGTTACCCAGGGCGGAAGACTGAAGCTTTCTTT	CASSYPGRKTEAFF
.	TRBJ1-5	TRBD1	TRBV19	TGTGCCAGTACCCCGACAGGGACCTGGAATCAGCCCCAGCATTTT	CASTPTGTWNQPQHF
.	TRBJ1-1	.	TRBV9	TGTGCCAGCAGCGCGAAGACAGCGAACACTGAAGCTTTCTTT	CASSAKTANTEAFF
few	TRBJ1-1	.	TRBV7-3	TGTGCCAGCGGCGCACAGGGGAACACTGAAGCTTTCTTT	CASGAQGNTEAFF
few	TRBJ2-3	.	TRBV24-1	TGTGCCACCAGTGATTCCAGGGGAATAGCGCGGAATACGCAGTATTTT	CATSDSRGIARNTQYF
few	TRBJ1-2	.	TRBV6-1	TGTGCCAGCAGACAGCTTTCGGATGGCTACACCTTC	CASRQLSDGYTF
.	TRBJ1-2	.	TRBV6-1	TGTGCCAGCAGCCAAGACAGTGCTGGCTACACCTTC	CASSQDSAGYTF
.	TRBJ2-5	.	TRBV20-1	TGCAGTGTAGGGGGGCATCAAGAGACCCAGTACTTC	CSVGGHQETQYF
.	TRBJ2-1	.	TRBV20-1	TGCAGTGCTAGAGTTGGAGGGGATGGAGTACAATGGGAGCAGTTCTTC	CSARVGGDGVQWEQFF
.	TRBJ1-6	.	TRBV5-1	TGCGCCAGCAGGAATACGGACAGTTCGGATTCACCCCTCCACTTT	CASRNTDSSDSPLHF
.	TRBJ1-2	.	TRBV11-2	TGTGCCAGCAGCCGGCCCGACACGGGGCTCTATGGCTACACCTTC	CASSRPDTGLYGYTF
once	TRBJ1-4	.	TRBV7-3	TGTGCCAGCAGCTTAACGGGCGAGGAAAAACTGTTTTTT	CASSLTGEEKLFF
few	TRBJ1-1	.	TRBV7-3	TGTGCCAGCAGCCCCCCGGGAAGCAACACTGAAGCTTTCTTT	CASSPPGSNTEAFF
few	TRBJ1-6	.	TRBV6-1	TGTGCCAGCAGTGAGGGCAGATGGGGCTCCTATAATTCACCCCTCCACTTT	CASSEGRWGSYNSPLHF
.	TRBJ1-1	TRBD1	TRBV6-5	TGTGCCAGCAGTTTATCGGACAGGGGGCAAATGTATCGAGCTGAAGCTTTCTTT	CASSLSDRGQMYRAEAFF
.	TRBJ1-5	.	TRBV20-1	TGCAGTGCTACGGAGAGTAATCAGCCCCAGCATTTT	CSATESNQPQHF
.	TRBJ2-2	TRBD1	TRBV20-1	TGCAGTGCGGACAGGGACACCGGGGAGCTGTTTTTT	CSADRDTGELFF
few	TRBJ1-1	.	TRBV6-1	TGTGCCAGCACTCGGCCCGGGGGGGGAACTGAAGCTTTCTTT	CASTRPGGGTEAFF
.	TRBJ2-2	.	TRBV6-1	TGTGCCAGCAAGATACTAGGGGGGACCGGGGAGCTGTTTTTT	CASKILGGTGELFF
few	TRBJ1-2	.	TRBV7-9	TGTGCCAGCAGCCACCCCAATCCTTATGGCTACACCTTC	CASSHPNPYGYTF
few	TRBJ1-2	.	TRBV30	TGTGCCTGGAGTGGGACCCCTGCGAGCTACACCTTC	CAWSGTPASYTF
.	TRBJ1-3	.	TRBV5-3	TGTGCCAGCAGAGGGATAGGAAACACCATATATTTT	CASRGIGNTIYF
.	TRBJ1-1	.	TRBV29-1	TGCAGCGTTGAGACCACTGAAGCTTTCTTT	CSVETTEAFF
.	TRBJ2-1	.	TRBV12-3/TRBV12-4	TGTGCCAGCAGTTTAAATCCGGACAATGAGCAGTTCTTC	CASSLNPDNEQFF
once	TRBJ2-3	.	TRBV24-1	TGTGCCACCAGCACAGGGATGGAGTCAGATACGCAGTATTTT	CATSTGMESDTQYF
few	TRBJ1-2	TRBD1	TRBV6-1	TGTGCCAGCAGCCCGACAGGGTTCACGACTGGCTACACCTTC	CASSPTGFTTGYTF
.	TRBJ2-7	TRBD2	TRBV20-1	TGCAGTGCTAGAGATTTCCTAGCGGGGGAATCCTACGAGCAGTACTTC	CSARDFLAGESYEQYF
few	TRBJ1-1	.	TRBV7-2	TGTGCCAGCAGCCCAGGATGGGGACCTGAAGCTTTCTTT	CASSPGWGPEAFF
.	TRBJ2-7	TRBD2	TRBV7-9	TGTGCCAGCAGCCTTAGCGGGGGGCCCTACGAGCAGTACTTC	CASSLSGGPYEQYF
few	TRBJ1-2	.	TRBV20-1	TGCAGTGCTAGAGATCAGTGGTATAGGGGTAACTATGGCTACACCTTC	CSARDQWYRGNYGYTF
.	TRBJ1-3	.	TRBV6-2/TRBV6-3	TGTGCCAGCAGTTACTCCGGGGGGACAACTGGAAACACCATATATTTT	CASSYSGGTTGNTIYF
.	TRBJ1-2	.	TRBV16	TGTGCCAGCAAAGGGGCCTTGGGATCCTATGGCTACACCTTC	CASKGALGSYGYTF
.	TRBJ1-1	.	TRBV5-1	TGCGCCAGCACTCATGACGGGGGGGCACGGAACACTGAAGCTTTCTTT	CASTHDGGARNTEAFF
few	TRBJ2-7	TRBD2	TRBV12-3/TRBV12-4	TGTGCCAGCAGTTTGACTAGCGGGATAAAGGAGTACTTC	CASSLTSGIKEYF
.	TRBJ1-3	.	TRBV28	TGTGCCAGCAGCACCGGGACCCACTCTGGAAACACCATATATTTT	CASSTGTHSGNTIYF
few	TRBJ2-5	TRBD1	TRBV24-1	TGTGCCACCAGTGACTCGATGGACAGGGAGACCCAGTACTTC	CATSDSMDRETQYF